Listed below are T cell receptor beta chains from one sample, sequenced in a study of blood T cell repertoires in COVID-19. Libraries were prepared by immunoSEQ multiplex PCR; TCRdb keeps only in-frame clonotypes and omits some of them. The sample has about 170,000 clones, approximately 82% seen once. Sequencing was carried out using peripheral blood. These TCRs come from a woman older than 75 with active or convalescent COVID-19. The CDR3 runs from the conserved cysteine through the conserved F or W. Only some rows state a clone size, as once, few, many or a class for expanded clones.

v_call,clone_size,j_call,cdr3_aa
TRBV5-1,NA,TRBJ2-2,CASVQGDTNTGELFF
TRBV5-4,once,TRBJ2-5,CASSLLESGETQYF
TRBV30,NA,TRBJ1-4,CAWRLTGLSEKLFF
TRBV5-1,NA,TRBJ2-7,CASSFGRDYEQYF
TRBV9,NA,TRBJ2-7,CASSVDLAGPYEQYF
TRBV3-1/TRBV3-2,NA,TRBJ1-3,CASSRTGSSGNTIYF
TRBV7-9,NA,TRBJ2-2,CASNGATGGQTGELFF
TRBV18,once,TRBJ2-5,CASSRFQETQYF
TRBV5-1,NA,TRBJ1-5,CASSEGTGDQPQHF
TRBV5-8,once,TRBJ1-5,CASSPLMTGGDQPQHF
TRBV19,NA,TRBJ2-3,CASSRSGLAGGPDTQYF
TRBV6-5,NA,TRBJ2-1,CASSLDYAGSEQFF
TRBV7-9,NA,TRBJ2-7,CASSSKQGFGYEQYF
TRBV7-3,NA,TRBJ2-3,CASSLTSGLGDTQYF
TRBV27,NA,TRBJ1-2,CASRSSGGPNYGYTF
TRBV7-2,NA,TRBJ1-4,CASSSPGTGGPNEKLFF
TRBV19,NA,TRBJ2-1,CATRDRDVNEQFF
TRBV11-2,once,TRBJ1-5,CASSLSPDQPQHF
TRBV11-2,NA,TRBJ2-7,CASSLDTLDSYEQYF
TRBV27,once,TRBJ1-1,CASFTKTAIPGRRGTEAFF
TRBV2,NA,TRBJ1-1,CAAHRDRDTEAFF
TRBV7-6,NA,TRBJ2-5,CASSPGALAGPETQYF
TRBV6-2/TRBV6-3,NA,TRBJ2-5,CASSYSFADSGTQYF
TRBV15,NA,TRBJ2-7,CATSRGYVGHTSHEQYF
TRBV5-1,few,TRBJ2-1,CASSLGVGTSGRPPNEQFF
TRBV5-1,few,TRBJ2-1,CASSMTSVDNEQFF
TRBV6-2/TRBV6-3,NA,TRBJ1-1,CASSYSNLPGDNTEAFF